This TCR beta chain came from a study of T cell responses to AZD1222 COVID-19 vaccine (TCRdb year 2021). Regarding the complete study: TCR sequencing was performed for roughly 250 trial participants, of whom roughly 200 were given two doses of AZD1222 and 26 were given two doses of MenACWY control vaccine. Trial participants were enrolled by age into subgroups of 18-55, 56-69 and 70-plus years, and around 150, 28 and 57 TCR-sequenced participants, respectively, were included in these subgroups. Broad study findings and their caveats: Because no day 14 peak-response samples were available, the repertoires could be characterized only after the peak T cell response. Conclusions about previously exposed vaccinees are limited because only six or seven AZD1222 recipients were SARS-CoV-2 seropositive at baseline. Participants were mostly white British and included more females than males, and it was suggested by the authors that clonal diversity may have been underestimated. In the small 56-69-year group, the increase in depth fell short of significance, most likely because of low power. Vaccine-associated CD4 TCRs spanned the whole spike protein, with dominant responses in regions 160-218 and 743-854. Reportedly, close to half of the unique spike-specific TCRs recognized epitopes lying outside the regions that are mutated in the B.1.351 and B.1.1.7 variants. Spike-specific TCR breadth and depth rose significantly after two AZD1222 doses compared with day 0 and with MenACWY recipients.

The CDR3 covers 16 residues, taking in both the cysteine and the phenylalanine. Left in the record is the CDR3 DNA by itself, 48 bases read in frame from the first base. On this clone: The specificity of this receptor is unknown. No base-level quality is on record; no much larger clone is a single base apart.

The meaning of the sample's time point label: about 28 days (+/-7) after the second vaccine dose. AZD1222 recipients whose second dose came at about 4 weeks and those whose second dose came at about 12 weeks were combined into one group, since spike-specific TCR depth and breadth did not differ between the two schedules. Vaccinee samples were obtained from the UK trials COV001 and COV002, which included a single-blind randomized controlled phase 2/3 trial of AZD1222 (ChAdOx1 nCoV-19) in healthy adults. Trial participant PBMC samples were collected at day 0 and day 28 after the second dose for TCRbeta chain sequencing. The CDR3 regions of human TCRbeta chains were analyzed by immunosequencing. In the paper's pipeline: TCRs in the repertoires were matched against a reference library of SARS-CoV-2-specific TCRs that had been generated with the MIRA antigen-specificity platform. Breadth was defined as the fraction of unique TCRs that were SARS-CoV-2-associated, and depth was defined as the fraction of total T cells that were SARS-CoV-2-associated. Each spike-specific TCR was assigned to its reactive spike region and to a CD4 or CD8 class using the MIRA data. Log10-transformed breadth and depth values were compared by one-way ANOVA with Sidak's multiple comparisons tests. The clones in this table, taken by TCRdb from immuneACCESS, are in-frame only. Not every clone is retained; where verified, under half of the shortfall comes from an unresolved V gene, and the cause of the rest is unknown. The V and J calls and the clone size are those of that table, but D and trimming were determined from the DNA. The sample has roughly 180,000 clones on record, roughly nine tenths of them singletons. Over 1.5% of the sample is in the top ten clones.

This TCR came from an adult who received the AZD1222 COVID-19 vaccine. This receptor chain uses TRBV21-1 and TRBJ1-3. TRBV21-1 is assigned pseudogene status. The starting material was peripheral blood, obtained 28 days after the second AZD1222 dose. The CDR3 region has the sequence CASSRRPRSPGNTIYF. The nucleotide sequence is TGTGCCAGCAGCAGGAGGCCCCGGAGTCCTGGAAACACCATATATTTT.